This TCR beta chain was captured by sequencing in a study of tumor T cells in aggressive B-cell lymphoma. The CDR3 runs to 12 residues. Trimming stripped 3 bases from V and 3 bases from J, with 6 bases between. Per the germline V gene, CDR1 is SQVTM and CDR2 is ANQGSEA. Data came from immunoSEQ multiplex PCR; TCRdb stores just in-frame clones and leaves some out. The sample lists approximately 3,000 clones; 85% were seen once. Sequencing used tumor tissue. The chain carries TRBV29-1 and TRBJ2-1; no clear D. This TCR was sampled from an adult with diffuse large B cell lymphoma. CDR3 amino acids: CSVEGSYNEQFF. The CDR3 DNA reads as TGCAGCGTTGAGGGCAGCTACAATGAGCAGTTCTTC.